This T cell receptor (beta chain) was documented in a study of vaccination effects on CD4 cells after COVID-19. In the study overall: Researchers obtained post-vaccine samples at a median of 72 days past the second dose. Study findings and constraints: The study got few convalescent patients and did not collect any early post-infection timepoints. Whether induced by infection or by vaccine, clones showed marked clonal contraction late after vaccination.

About this clone: Its antigen is undetermined.

Only in-frame clones appear in the TCRdb table, and some are missing; sequencing was by immunoSEQ multiplex PCR. The sample carries about 50,000 clones, 65% to 80% recorded once. Following an approximately ten-day culture, CD4+ T cells were purified. This individual contracted SARS-CoV-2 between March and December 2020, as verified by PCR. Two-dose vaccination with either BNT162b2 or mRNA-1273 was given to the participants. On both days 3 and 7, half of the culture medium was replaced with IL-2 medium. The CDR3 length is 13 residues. This receptor was obtained from a human donor who had a prior SARS-CoV-2 infection. The material was CD4+ T cells from PBMCs cultured without peptide, obtained after COVID-19 vaccination. The gene calls are TRBV21-1 and TRBJ2-3; the table's D call, TRBD1, was not checked against the DNA. TRBV21-1 is listed as a pseudogene. The CDR3 coding sequence is TGTGCCAGCAGCAGACGCTACAGGGTTGGGCAGTATTTT. Protein: CASSRRYRVGQYF.